This T cell receptor (beta chain) was documented in a study of technical replicates of blood from several donors. Only in-frame clones appear in the TCRdb table, and some are missing; sequencing was by immunoSEQ multiplex PCR. The table shows 60,000 to 90,000 clones, with 95% to 97% occurring only once. Germline assignment: CDR1 SEHNR and CDR2 FQNEAQ (reference sequence). This CDR3 is 12 amino acids long. V lost 0 bases and J 10 bases, leaving 9 bases between the germline ends. The sample was T cells isolated from PBMCs. This TCR was sampled from a human donor in good health. The chain has TRBV7-9 and TRBJ1-2; D call uncertain. CDR3 coding DNA: TGTGCCAGCAGCTTAGCACTAGAGGACTACACCTTC. This gives the protein CASSLALEDYTF.